This T cell receptor beta chain derives from a study of blood T cell repertoires in COVID-19. About the study: T cells, B-cell-depleted T cells, or PBMCs supplied cDNA or gDNA.

The V end lost 5 bases, the J end lost 5 bases, and 15 bases lay between the germline ends. This CDR3 spans 14 amino acids. CDR1 GTSNPN and CDR2 SVGIG come from the germline V gene (reference sequence). TCRdb's table, derived via immunoSEQ multiplex PCR, lists solely in-frame clones and lacks some. The sample carries a few hundred thousand clones, 89% recorded once. The receptor comes from a man aged 45-65 years with acute or convalescent COVID-19. The sequenced sample was peripheral blood. V and J are TRBV30 and TRBJ2-2; D is possibly TRBD2 (6 bases). This CDR3 reads CAWSGTVKTGELFF. DNA of the CDR3: TGTGCCTGGTCCGGGACTGTGAAAACCGGGGAGCTGTTTTTT.